This paragraph reports one T cell receptor beta chain. Clones were read by immunoSEQ multiplex PCR, and TCRdb kept only the in-frame ones, dropping some. The top ten clones hold about 2.6% of a sample with tens of thousands of clones, roughly 93% of them seen once. The record originates from a study of T cell changes during pregnancy in multiple sclerosis. Germline V gene lookup returns CDR1 SEHNR and CDR2 FQNEAQ (reference sequence). The CDR3 consists of 15 residues. Trimming removed 5 bases from V and 5 bases from J; junction bases left unmatched: 10. The material was CD8+ T cells from peripheral blood mononuclear cells, obtained in the third trimester of pregnancy. The chain combines TRBV7-9 with TRBJ1-1; 8 nucleotides agree with TRBD1. This TCR was recovered from a female donor with multiple sclerosis, enrolled in a pregnancy study. DNA of the CDR3: TGTGCCAGCAGCGAACTGACAGGGGCGTGGACTGAAGCTTTCTTT. Protein sequence: CASSELTGAWTEAFF.